This T cell receptor beta chain was documented in a study of low-dose radiotherapy and immunotherapy resistance in tumors. At the level of the study: Per fraction, Cohort 2 was given 1 Gy every two weeks, accumulating a total of 13 Gy over 26 weeks. On an every-two-weeks schedule, patients received intravenous nivolumab 240 mg, along with ipilimumab 1 mg/kg every six weeks. Cyclophosphamide infusions of 200 mg/m2 came every two weeks, one day before radiation-immunotherapy.

CDR1 is DFQATT, CDR2 SNEGSKA, per germline (reference sequence). Trimming took 0 bases from V and 4 from J; bases not matched to a gene: 14. This CDR3 contains 17 residues. Primers used for first-strand cDNA, a TRAV- and TRBV-specific set, covered both alpha and beta chains. PCR amplification of the TCRs was performed with Phusion for approximately 20 PCR cycles, and it relied on a constant-region primer together with a V-primer adapter. TCRdb processed the reads anew with MiXCR; each CDR3 protein has one entry. The repertoire has more than 12,000 distinct CDR3 sequences, 45% to 55% of them found once; the top ten carry less than 4%. In the RACIN dose-escalation trial, donors got nivolumab plus ipilimumab with aspirin, cyclophosphamide and radiotherapy. This clonotype was seen a handful of times.

This sequence was found in a human donor with advanced metastatic prostate, ovarian, gallbladder or colorectal cancer (not recorded which). This table probably holds off-target reads from a library built for another chain. The chain recombines TRBV20-1 with TRBJ1-2; 7 bases agree with TRBD1. The DNA for the CDR3 is TGCAGTGCTAGAGATGTTGCACAGGGGATGCGGAGCTATGGCTACACCTTC. Its translation: CSARDVAQGMRSYGYTF.